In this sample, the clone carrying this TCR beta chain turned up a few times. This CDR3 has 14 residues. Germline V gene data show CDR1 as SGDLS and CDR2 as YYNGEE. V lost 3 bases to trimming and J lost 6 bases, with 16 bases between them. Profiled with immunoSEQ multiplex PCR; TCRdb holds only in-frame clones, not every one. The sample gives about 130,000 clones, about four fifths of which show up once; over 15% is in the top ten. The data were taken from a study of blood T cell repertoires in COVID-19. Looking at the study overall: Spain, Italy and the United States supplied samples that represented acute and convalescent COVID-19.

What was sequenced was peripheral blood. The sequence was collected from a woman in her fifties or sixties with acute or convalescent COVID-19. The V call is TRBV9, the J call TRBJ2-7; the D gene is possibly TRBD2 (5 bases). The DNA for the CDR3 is TGTGCCAGCAGCGCTTCGGGGTATTGGCGCGAGCAGTACTTC. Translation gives CASSASGYWREQYF.